The rows below give T cell receptor beta chains drawn from one sample of a study of metastatic and nonmetastatic thyroid tumors. TCRdb reprocessed the PCR reads using MiXCR. The sample yields under 20,000 clones, roughly 17% seen once. The sequencing input was blood. These TCRs come from a male donor with papillary thyroid cancer or a benign thyroid nodule (not recorded which). Some clones in this sample may be carry-over from other donors' samples. Both conserved end residues are trimmed from each CDR3. Fields, in order: CDR3 protein, J gene, V gene, clone size. Clone size is given for some rows only: seen once, a few or many times, or a class if the clone is expanded.

CDR3aa: ASRFGLEQF; j_gene: TRBJ2-1; v_gene: TRBV6-1; abundance: -
CDR3aa: SAKSIQGTNTEAF; j_gene: TRBJ1-1; v_gene: TRBV20-1; abundance: many
CDR3aa: ASSHTYEQY; j_gene: TRBJ2-7; v_gene: TRBV3-1; abundance: medium-sized
CDR3aa: SARDIREAAYEQY; j_gene: TRBJ2-7; v_gene: TRBV20-1; abundance: -
CDR3aa: ASRRWGAEKLF; j_gene: TRBJ1-4; v_gene: TRBV11-3; abundance: many
CDR3aa: SVEVGAGAF; j_gene: TRBJ1-1; v_gene: TRBV29-1; abundance: many
CDR3aa: ASSLLLGGSGTQY; j_gene: TRBJ2-5; v_gene: TRBV27; abundance: many
CDR3aa: ASSLEGRQETQY; j_gene: TRBJ2-5; v_gene: TRBV7-9; abundance: many
CDR3aa: ASSGRQGREMNTEAF; j_gene: TRBJ1-1; v_gene: TRBV25-1; abundance: many
CDR3aa: ASSWGRQDQETQY; j_gene: TRBJ2-5; v_gene: TRBV5-1; abundance: many
CDR3aa: ASSPGQENSYEQY; j_gene: TRBJ2-7; v_gene: TRBV18; abundance: many
CDR3aa: ASGHGTTGDNEQF; j_gene: TRBJ2-1; v_gene: TRBV12-5; abundance: many
CDR3aa: ASSPASGYEQY; j_gene: TRBJ2-7; v_gene: TRBV18; abundance: -
CDR3aa: ASSITVDYEQY; j_gene: TRBJ2-7; v_gene: TRBV19; abundance: many
CDR3aa: SGGKWDTNTQY; j_gene: TRBJ2-3; v_gene: TRBV29-1; abundance: many
CDR3aa: SARRGGRGYEQY; j_gene: TRBJ2-7; v_gene: TRBV20-1; abundance: many
CDR3aa: AWSWTSTGGDTQY; j_gene: TRBJ2-3; v_gene: TRBV30; abundance: many
CDR3aa: ASSTGGSYTGELF; j_gene: TRBJ2-2; v_gene: TRBV3-1; abundance: many
CDR3aa: ASGPGLQY; j_gene: TRBJ2-5; v_gene: TRBV27; abundance: many
CDR3aa: ASSLRSLFGEAYEQY; j_gene: TRBJ2-7; v_gene: TRBV28; abundance: few
CDR3aa: SASPGYEQY; j_gene: TRBJ2-7; v_gene: TRBV20-1; abundance: many
CDR3aa: ASSTLGYNEQF; j_gene: TRBJ2-1; v_gene: TRBV19; abundance: many
CDR3aa: ASSSSTGGPSNEQF; j_gene: TRBJ2-1; v_gene: TRBV5-1; abundance: many
CDR3aa: ASEQGSKNTGELF; j_gene: TRBJ2-2; v_gene: TRBV2; abundance: many
CDR3aa: AWSVGGNNEQF; j_gene: TRBJ2-1; v_gene: TRBV30; abundance: many
CDR3aa: SGSGTQDSGANVLT; j_gene: TRBJ2-6; v_gene: TRBV20-1; abundance: many
CDR3aa: ASRVTGVTGELF; j_gene: TRBJ2-2; v_gene: TRBV2; abundance: many
CDR3aa: ASSIRRQGTDTQY; j_gene: TRBJ2-3; v_gene: TRBV19; abundance: many
CDR3aa: SARGLVREQY; j_gene: TRBJ2-7; v_gene: TRBV20-1; abundance: many
CDR3aa: ASRETGLAGEIGNEQF; j_gene: TRBJ2-1; v_gene: TRBV6-2/TRBV6-3; abundance: many
CDR3aa: ASSRNPRRAGTGELF; j_gene: TRBJ2-2; v_gene: TRBV12-3/TRBV12-4; abundance: many
CDR3aa: ASTGQANGAYEQY; j_gene: TRBJ2-7; v_gene: TRBV6-1; abundance: many
CDR3aa: ASSQDRVYNEQF; j_gene: TRBJ2-1; v_gene: TRBV14; abundance: many
CDR3aa: ASSVLGGYNEQF; j_gene: TRBJ2-1; v_gene: TRBV6-1; abundance: many
CDR3aa: ASSIVLEVGNQPQH; j_gene: TRBJ1-5; v_gene: TRBV19; abundance: many
CDR3aa: ATSRAGRGNTIY; j_gene: TRBJ1-3; v_gene: TRBV15; abundance: many
CDR3aa: ASSQSILGADTQY; j_gene: TRBJ2-3; v_gene: TRBV6-4; abundance: medium-sized
CDR3aa: SVVLAGTSYNEQF; j_gene: TRBJ2-1; v_gene: TRBV29-1; abundance: many
CDR3aa: ASSPGQGAHGYT; j_gene: TRBJ1-2; v_gene: TRBV12-3/TRBV12-4; abundance: many
CDR3aa: ASSISLVHEQF; j_gene: TRBJ2-1; v_gene: TRBV19; abundance: many
CDR3aa: SAGGPGTRNEQF; j_gene: TRBJ2-1; v_gene: TRBV20-1; abundance: many
CDR3aa: AWSPGGTLNYGYT; j_gene: TRBJ1-2; v_gene: TRBV30; abundance: many
CDR3aa: ASSLGDNNSPLH; j_gene: TRBJ1-6; v_gene: TRBV12-3/TRBV12-4; abundance: medium-sized
CDR3aa: ASRVRTDGGYT; j_gene: TRBJ1-2; v_gene: TRBV28; abundance: few
CDR3aa: ASSCAAGGLYEQY; j_gene: TRBJ2-7; v_gene: TRBV28; abundance: few
CDR3aa: ATKGEGFYEQY; j_gene: TRBJ2-7; v_gene: TRBV6-1; abundance: -
CDR3aa: ASSPQGGPGLEKLF; j_gene: TRBJ1-4; v_gene: TRBV9; abundance: many